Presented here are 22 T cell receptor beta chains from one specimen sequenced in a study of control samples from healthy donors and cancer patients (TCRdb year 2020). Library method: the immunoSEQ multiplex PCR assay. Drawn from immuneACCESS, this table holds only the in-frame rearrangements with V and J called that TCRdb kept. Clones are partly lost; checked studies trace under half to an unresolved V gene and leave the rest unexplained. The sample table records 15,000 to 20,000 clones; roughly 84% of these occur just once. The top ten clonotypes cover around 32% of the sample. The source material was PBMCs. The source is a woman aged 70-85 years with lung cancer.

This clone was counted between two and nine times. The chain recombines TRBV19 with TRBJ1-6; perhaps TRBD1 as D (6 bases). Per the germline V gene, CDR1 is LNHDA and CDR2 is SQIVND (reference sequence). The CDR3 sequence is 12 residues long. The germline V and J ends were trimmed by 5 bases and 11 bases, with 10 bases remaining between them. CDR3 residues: CASSHRAAPLHF. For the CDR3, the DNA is TGTGCCAGTAGTCACAGGGCGGCACCCCTCCACTTT.

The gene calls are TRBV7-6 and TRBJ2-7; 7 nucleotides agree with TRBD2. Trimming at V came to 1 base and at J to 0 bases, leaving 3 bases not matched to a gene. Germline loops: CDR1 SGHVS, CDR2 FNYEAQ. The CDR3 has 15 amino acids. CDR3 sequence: CASSLESGASYEQYF. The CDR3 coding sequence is TGTGCCAGCAGCTTAGAAAGCGGGGCCTCCTACGAGCAGTACTTC.

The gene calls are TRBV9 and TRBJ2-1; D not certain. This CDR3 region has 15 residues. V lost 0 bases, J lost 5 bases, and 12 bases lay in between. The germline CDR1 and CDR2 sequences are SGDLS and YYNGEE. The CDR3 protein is CASSVGIPANNEQFF. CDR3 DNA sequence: TGTGCCAGCAGCGTAGGGATTCCCGCCAACAATGAGCAGTTCTTC.

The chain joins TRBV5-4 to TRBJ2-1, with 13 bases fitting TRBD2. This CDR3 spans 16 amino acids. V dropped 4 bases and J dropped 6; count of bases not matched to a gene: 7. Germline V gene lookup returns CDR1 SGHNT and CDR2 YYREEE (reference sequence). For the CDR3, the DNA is TGTGCCAGCAGCACGGGACTAGCGGGAAGTTTCAATGAGCAGTTCTTC. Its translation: CASSTGLAGSFNEQFF. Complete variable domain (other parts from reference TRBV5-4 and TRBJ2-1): ETGVTQSPTHLIKTRGQQVTLRCSSQSGHNTVSWYQQALGQGPQFIFQYYREEENGRGNFPPRFSGLQFPNYSSELNVNALELDDSALYLCASSTGLAGSFNEQFFGPGTRLTVL.

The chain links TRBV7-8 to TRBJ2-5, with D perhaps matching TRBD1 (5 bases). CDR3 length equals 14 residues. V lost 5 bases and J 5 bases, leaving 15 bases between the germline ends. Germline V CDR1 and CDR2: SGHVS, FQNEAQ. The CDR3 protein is CASSANRFGETQYF. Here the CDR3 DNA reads TGTGCCAGCAGCGCCAACAGGTTCGGGGAGACCCAGTACTTC.

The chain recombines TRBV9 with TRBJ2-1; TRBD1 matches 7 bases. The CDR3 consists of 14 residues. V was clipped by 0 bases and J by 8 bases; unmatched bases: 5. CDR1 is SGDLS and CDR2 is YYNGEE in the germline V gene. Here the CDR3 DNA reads TGTGCCAGCAGCGTAGTTGGGCAGGGGGATGAGCAGTTCTTC. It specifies CASSVVGQGDEQFF.

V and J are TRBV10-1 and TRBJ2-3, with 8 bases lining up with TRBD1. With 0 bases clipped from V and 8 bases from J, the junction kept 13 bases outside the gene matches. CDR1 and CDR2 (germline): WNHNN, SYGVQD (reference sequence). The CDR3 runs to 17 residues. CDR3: CASSESRGQGPEGTQYF. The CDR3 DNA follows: TGCGCCAGCAGTGAGTCGAGAGGACAGGGACCCGAGGGTACGCAGTATTTT.

CDR3 amino acids: CASSGGQGSTDTQYF. The CDR3, as DNA: TGTGCCAGCAGTGGTGGACAGGGTAGCACAGATACGCAGTATTTT. The chain joins TRBV2 to TRBJ2-3, with 8 positions matching TRBD1. The CDR3 has 15 residues. Germline trimming cut 4 bases from V and 0 bases from J; bases unmatched to any gene: 3. CDR1 is SNHLY and CDR2 is FYNNEI in the germline V gene.

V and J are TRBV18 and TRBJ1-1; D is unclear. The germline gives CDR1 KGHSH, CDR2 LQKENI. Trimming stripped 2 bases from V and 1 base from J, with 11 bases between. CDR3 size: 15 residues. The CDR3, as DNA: TGTGCCAGCTCACCAACGCAGACACAGAACACTGAAGCTTTCTTT. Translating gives CASSPTQTQNTEAFF.

The CDR3 bases are TGTGCCAGCACCCGGGACGGAAACACTGAAGCTTTCTTT. Translated: CASTRDGNTEAFF. This chain connects TRBV2 to TRBJ1-1; a possible D gene is TRBD1 (5 bases). V lost 7 bases to trimming and J lost 2 bases, with 11 bases between them. CDR1 is SNHLY and CDR2 is FYNNEI in the germline V gene. The length of the CDR3 is 13 residues. Combining the CDR3 with reference TRBV2 and TRBJ1-1 gives the whole variable domain EPEVTQTPSHQVTQMGQEVILRCVPISNHLYFYWYRQILGQKVEFLVSFYNNEISEKSEIFDDQFSVERPDGSNFTLKIRSTKLEDSAMYFCASTRDGNTEAFFGQGTRLTVV.

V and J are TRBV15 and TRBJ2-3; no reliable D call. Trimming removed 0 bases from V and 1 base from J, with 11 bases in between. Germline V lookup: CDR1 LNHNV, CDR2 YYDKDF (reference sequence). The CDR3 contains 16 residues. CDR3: CATSRDGGRRTDTQYF. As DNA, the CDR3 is TGTGCCACCAGCAGAGATGGCGGTCGTCGCACAGATACGCAGTATTTT.

CDR3 sequence: CASSLTGVWNTEAFF. The CDR3 DNA reads TGTGCCAGCAGTCTTACAGGGGTCTGGAACACTGAAGCTTTCTTT. The rearrangement uses TRBV27 and TRBJ1-1; 7 bases match TRBD1. Germline trimming cut 5 bases from V and 1 base from J; bases unmatched to any gene: 7. Germline values: CDR1 MNHEY, CDR2 SMNVEV (reference sequence). The CDR3 contains 15 residues.

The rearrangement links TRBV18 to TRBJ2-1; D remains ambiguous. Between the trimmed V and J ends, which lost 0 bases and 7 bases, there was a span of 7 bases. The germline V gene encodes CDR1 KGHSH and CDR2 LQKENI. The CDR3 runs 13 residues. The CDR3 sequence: CASSPPQVNEQFF. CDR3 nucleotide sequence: TGTGCCAGCTCACCACCGCAGGTTAATGAGCAGTTCTTC.

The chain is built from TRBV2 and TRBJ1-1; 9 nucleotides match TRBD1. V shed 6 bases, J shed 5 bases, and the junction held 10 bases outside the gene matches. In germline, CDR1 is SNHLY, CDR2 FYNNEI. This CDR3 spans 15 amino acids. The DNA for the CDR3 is TGTGCCAGCAGCCCCAGGGGACAGGGTGGAACTGAAGCTTTCTTT. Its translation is CASSPRGQGGTEAFF.

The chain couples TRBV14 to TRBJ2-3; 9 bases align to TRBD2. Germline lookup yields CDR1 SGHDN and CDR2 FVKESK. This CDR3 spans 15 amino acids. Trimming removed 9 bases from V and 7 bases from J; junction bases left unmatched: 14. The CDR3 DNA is TGTGCCAGTTTCCTACTAGGGACTAGCCCCAATACGCAGTATTTT. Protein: CASFLLGTSPNTQYF.

The CDR3 DNA reads as TGCGCCAGCACCCCGGGACTAGCGGACAATGAGCAGTTCTTC. Protein: CASTPGLADNEQFF. The chain employs TRBV10-2 and TRBJ2-1; the match to TRBD2 covers 11 bases. The CDR3 is made up of 14 amino acids. Trimming removed 7 bases from V and 5 bases from J; junction bases left unmatched: 4. Germline assignment: CDR1 WSHSY and CDR2 SAAADI.

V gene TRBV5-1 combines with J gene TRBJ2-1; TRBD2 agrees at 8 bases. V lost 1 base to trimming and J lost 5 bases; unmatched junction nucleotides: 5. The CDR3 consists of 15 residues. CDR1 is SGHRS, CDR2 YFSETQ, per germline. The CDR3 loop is CASSLIGLADNEQFF. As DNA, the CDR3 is TGCGCCAGCAGCTTGATTGGACTAGCAGACAATGAGCAGTTCTTC.

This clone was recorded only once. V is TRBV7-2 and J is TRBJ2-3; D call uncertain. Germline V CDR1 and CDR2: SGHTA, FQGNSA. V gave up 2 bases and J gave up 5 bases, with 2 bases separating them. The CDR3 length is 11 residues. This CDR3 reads CASSLRDTQYF. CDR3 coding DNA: TGTGCCAGCAGCTTAAGAGATACGCAGTATTTT.

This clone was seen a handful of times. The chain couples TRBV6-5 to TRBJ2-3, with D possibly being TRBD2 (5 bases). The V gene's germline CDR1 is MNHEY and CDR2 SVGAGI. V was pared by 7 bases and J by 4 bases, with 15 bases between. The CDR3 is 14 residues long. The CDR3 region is CASIRVFGADTQYF. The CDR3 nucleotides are TGTGCCAGCATTAGGGTTTTCGGGGCAGATACGCAGTATTTT.

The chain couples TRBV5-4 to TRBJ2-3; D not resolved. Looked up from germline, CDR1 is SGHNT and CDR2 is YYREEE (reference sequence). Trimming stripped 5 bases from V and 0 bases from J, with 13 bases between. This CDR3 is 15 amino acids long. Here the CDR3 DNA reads TGTGCCAGCAGACCTCCCTCGTCTAGCACAGATACGCAGTATTTT. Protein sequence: CASRPPSSSTDTQYF.

CDR3 DNA sequence: TGTGCCAGCAGCTCCACCGGGCCCTCTTCGGAGCAGTACTTC. It translates to CASSSTGPSSEQYF. J is TRBJ2-7 and V is TRBV11-2; the D is unclear. Germline assignment: CDR1 SGHAT and CDR2 FQNNGV. The CDR3 loop spans 14 amino acids. Trimming left V 4 bases short and J 7 bases short, with 17 bases between.

The CDR3 region is CASSAWDRSDGEQYF. The DNA of the CDR3 is TGTGCCAGCAGCGCCTGGGACCGATCTGATGGGGAGCAGTACTTC. V gene TRBV5-6 combines with J gene TRBJ2-7; D tentatively reads TRBD1 or TRBD2 (5 bases each). Germline lookup yields CDR1 SGHDT and CDR2 YYEEEE. CDR3 length equals 15 residues. V lost 4 bases and J lost 7, with 21 bases in between.